These 10 T cell receptor beta chains were all obtained from the same sample, sequenced in a study of OX40 agonist ivuxolimab in advanced cancers. Repertoires were generated with immunoSEQ multiplex PCR, while TCRdb's copy carries only in-frame clones and drops some. This repertoire shows around 12,000 clones, more than 70% found once; its top ten account for less than 45%. Source: CD4+ or CD8+ T cells sorted from blood, taken in a trial of the OX40 agonist ivuxolimab. These receptor sequences come from an adult with an advanced solid tumor such as melanoma, head and neck, liver or kidney cancer.

This clone has more than one count but fewer than ten. V and J are TRBV18 and TRBJ1-1; D is ambiguous. The germline V gene has CDR1 KGHSH and CDR2 LQKENI. V gave up 0 bases and J gave up 0 bases, with 8 bases separating them. This CDR3 comprises 15 residues. CDR3 residues: CASSPPGSLNTEAFF. The CDR3, as DNA: TGTGCCAGCTCACCACCTGGCAGCTTGAACACTGAAGCTTTCTTT.

The chain employs TRBV27 and TRBJ1-5; 8 positions match TRBD1. Germline CDR1 reads MNHEY; CDR2 reads SMNVEV (reference sequence). The CDR3 runs 17 residues. Unmatched junction bases numbered 5, after V lost 1 base and J lost 0 bases. The CDR3 coding sequence is TGTGCCAGCAGTTTATTTGGGACAGGTTATAGCAATCAGCCCCAGCATTTT. Protein: CASSLFGTGYSNQPQHF.

This chain links TRBV27 with TRBJ1-4, with 7 bases matching TRBD1. The junction had 9 bases not matched to a gene; V was cut back by 6 bases and J by 8 bases. There are 14 residues in the CDR3. Per the germline V gene, CDR1 is MNHEY and CDR2 is SMNVEV (reference sequence). The CDR3 DNA follows: TGTGCCAGCAGCACCTCAGGGGGAACGGAAAAACTGTTTTTT. Translated: CASSTSGGTEKLFF.

This chain connects TRBV4-1 to TRBJ1-1; D possibly corresponds to TRBD1 (5 bases). The germline CDR1 and CDR2 sequences are MGHRA and YSYEKL. CDR3 size: 13 residues. V gave up 4 bases and J gave up 11 bases, with 17 bases separating them. The CDR3 DNA reads TGCGCCAGCAGCCTCCCGGGGGAGGCCTACGCTTTCTTT. The encoded protein is CASSLPGEAYAFF.

This clone is labeled medium-sized. Here the CDR3 DNA reads TGTGCCAGCAGGAACCGGGACAGGGGCCTCCCGGGTGAGCAGTTCTTC. This translates into CASRNRDRGLPGEQFF. The chain combines TRBV27 with TRBJ2-1; 10 bases align to TRBD1. The V segment lost 6 bases and the J segment 9 bases; nucleotides outside the gene matches: 14. Germline V gene data show CDR1 as MNHEY and CDR2 as SMNVEV (reference sequence). This CDR3 is 16 amino acids long.

This chain connects TRBV7-3 to TRBJ2-2; either TRBD1 or TRBD2 may fit D (6 bases each). CDR1 SGHTA and CDR2 FQGTGA come from the germline V gene. V lost 4 bases, J lost 6 bases, and 27 bases lay in between. The CDR3 is 19 residues long. As DNA, the CDR3 is TGTGCCAGCAGCTCCCCAGATGACGGGGGCAGGGCTAGACCCGGGGAGCTGTTTTTT. It translates to CASSSPDDGGRARPGELFF.

The chain carries TRBV19 and TRBJ1-4, with TRBD1 matching 9 bases. J was trimmed by 5 bases and V by 4 bases; bases with no gene match: 5. The CDR3 totals 15 residues. Germline lookup yields CDR1 LNHDA and CDR2 SQIVND (reference sequence). CDR3 region: CASSTGQGTNEKLFF. The CDR3 nucleotides read TGTGCCAGTAGTACCGGACAGGGGACAAATGAAAAACTGTTTTTT. Full variable domain (rest looked up from reference TRBV19 and TRBJ1-4): DGGITQSPKYLFRKEGQNVTLSCEQNLNHDAMYWYRQDPGQGLRLIYYSQIVNDFQKGDIAEGYSVSREKKESFPLTVTSAQKNPTAFYLCASSTGQGTNEKLFFGSGTQLSVL.

This chain joins TRBV5-3 and TRBJ1-5; D gene unclear. TRBV5-3 is treated as an ORF (open reading frame) with a function not yet certain. V shed 4 bases and J shed 5 bases, with 7 bases lying between them. The CDR3 extends over 12 amino acids. The CDR3 sequence is CARSLTHQPQHF. The CDR3 DNA follows: TGTGCCAGAAGCCTAACCCATCAGCCCCAGCATTTT.

J is TRBJ2-3 and V is TRBV4-1; TRBD2 aligns across 8 bases. Germline V gene data show CDR1 as MGHRA and CDR2 as YSYEKL. The CDR3 loop spans 16 amino acids. Germline trimming cut 1 base from V and 2 bases from J; bases unmatched to any gene: 5. The CDR3 reads CASSQVAGGPTDTQYF. CDR3 coding DNA: TGCGCCAGCAGCCAAGTCGCGGGAGGACCCACAGATACGCAGTATTTT.

The chain is built from TRBV7-2 and TRBJ1-2, with TRBD1 identical over 7 bases. J lost 3 bases, V lost 5 bases, and 12 bases had no gene match. The CDR3 contains 16 residues. CDR1 and CDR2 from the germline V gene are SGHTA and FQGNSA. CDR3 residues: CASSQDRRDRDYGYTF. The CDR3 coding sequence is TGTGCCAGCAGCCAAGACCGTAGGGACAGAGACTATGGCTACACCTTC.